One and the same sample provided the 27 T cell receptor beta chains below, sequenced in a study of T cell repertoires in cytomegalovirus infection. Via MiXCR, TCRdb re-called the reads, giving one row per CDR3 protein. The sample holds 500,000 or so distinct CDR3 sequences, 15% to 20% seen once. Sequencing input: CD8+ T cells from PBMCs. The origin of the receptors is a human donor in good health (CMV status not recorded). Some clones in this sample may be carry-over from other donors' samples.

The chain recombines TRBV27 with TRBJ2-1; 7 nucleotides align to TRBD1. This CDR3 contains 13 residues. Germline V gene data show CDR1 as MNHEY and CDR2 as SMNVEV (reference sequence). Trimming removed 2 bases from V and 7 bases from J; junction bases left unmatched: 2. This CDR3 is CASSLDRVNEQFF. CDR3 DNA: TGTGCCAGCAGTTTAGACAGGGTAAATGAGCAGTTCTTC.

This clonotype was seen at least ten times. The rearrangement links TRBV12-3 or TRBV12-4 to TRBJ2-3, with TRBD2 identical over 8 bases. Trimming cost V 2 bases and J 4 bases; bases outside gene matches: 8. The length of the CDR3 is 16 residues. The CDR3 protein is CASSLTWREVPDTQYF. The CDR3 coding sequence is TGTGCCAGCAGTTTAACTTGGCGGGAGGTGCCAGATACGCAGTATTTT.

There are many counts of this clonotype. The chain links TRBV6-1 to TRBJ1-3, with D perhaps TRBD1 (6 bases). There are 16 residues in the CDR3. Germline V gene sequence: CDR1 MNHNS, CDR2 SASEGT. V was trimmed by 2 bases and J by 4 bases, leaving 15 bases between them. CDR3 DNA sequence: TGTGCCAGCAGTGAACCGACAGGCCAGACCGGAAACACCATATATTTT. Its translation is CASSEPTGQTGNTIYF.

This clonotype was observed a few times. The chain joins TRBV9 to TRBJ2-1; D is perhaps TRBD1 (5 bases). Germline assignment: CDR1 SGDLS and CDR2 YYNGEE. This CDR3 has 15 amino acids. Trimming cost V 0 bases and J 6 bases, with 13 bases left between them. This CDR3 reads CASSVGGASANEQFF. In nucleotides, the CDR3 is TGTGCCAGCAGCGTAGGGGGCGCTTCCGCCAATGAGCAGTTCTTC.

This clonotype was detected ten times or more. V is TRBV7-6 and J is TRBJ2-7; possibly TRBD1 or TRBD2 for D (5 bases each). V lost 4 bases to trimming and J lost 6 bases, with 16 bases between them. Germline values: CDR1 SGHVS, CDR2 FNYEAQ. This CDR3 is built from 14 residues. The CDR3, as DNA: TGTGCCAGCAGCTCTTCGGGGCCCCCAGTCGAGCAGTACTTC. It translates to CASSSSGPPVEQYF. Drawing the rest from reference TRBV7-6 and TRBJ2-7, the complete variable domain is GAGVSQSPRYKVTKRGQDVALRCDPISGHVSLYWYRQALGQGPEFLTYFNYEAQQDKSGLPNDRFSAERPEGSISTLTIQRTEQRDSAMYRCASSSSGPPVEQYFGPGTRLTVT.

There are a few counts of this clonotype. J is TRBJ1-2 and V is TRBV12-3 or TRBV12-4; the D gene is possibly TRBD1 (5 bases). V gave up 5 bases and J gave up 6 bases, with 13 bases separating them. CDR3 size: 13 residues. As DNA, the CDR3 is TGTGCCAGCAGTAGGGGAGAGGAGGATGGCTACACCTTC. Encoded protein: CASSRGEEDGYTF.

V gene TRBV5-1 combines with J gene TRBJ2-7; unclear D gene. The CDR3 loop spans 13 amino acids. Germline-derived CDR1 and CDR2 are SGHRS and YFSETQ. V lost 1 base and J 2 bases, leaving 7 bases between the germline ends. CDR3 region: CASSLNTAYEQYF. The CDR3 DNA sequence: TGCGCCAGCAGCTTGAACACGGCCTACGAGCAGTACTTC. Drawing the rest from reference TRBV5-1 and TRBJ2-7, the complete variable domain is KAGVTQTPRYLIKTRGQQVTLSCSPISGHRSVSWYQQTPGQGLQFLFEYFSETQRNKGNFPGRFSGRQFSNSRSEMNVSTLELGDSALYLCASSLNTAYEQYFGPGTRLTVT.

Ten or more counts support this clonotype. The J gene is TRBJ1-5, the V gene TRBV6-1; 9 bases fit TRBD1. The CDR3 runs 18 residues. The V segment lost 5 bases and the J segment 1 base; nucleotides outside the gene matches: 12. Germline loops: CDR1 MNHNS, CDR2 SASEGT. CDR3 region: CASSFSKQGARSNQPQHF. In DNA, the CDR3 is TGTGCCAGCAGTTTTTCTAAACAGGGGGCAAGGAGCAATCAGCCCCAGCATTTT.

This clonotype turned up a few times. The chain recombines TRBV20-1 with TRBJ2-2, with D maybe TRBD2 (6 bases). Germline V CDR1 and CDR2: DFQATT, SNEGSKA (reference sequence). The ends were cut back, 5 bases at V and 5 bases at J, with 15 bases in the middle. The CDR3 is 14 amino acids. CDR3 bases: TGCAGTGCTGTCAGCCGCGCGGGAACCGGGGAGCTGTTTTTT. Translated: CSAVSRAGTGELFF.

Many counts were recorded for this clonotype. This sequence joins TRBV7-8 and TRBJ2-7; 15 bases align to TRBD2. The CDR3 totals 20 residues. V trimming: 5 bases; J trimming: 4 bases; junction bases outside the gene matches: 18. Germline lookup yields CDR1 SGHVS and CDR2 FQNEAQ. CDR3 residues: CASSTGLAGGPAQWEYEQYF. The CDR3 nucleotides are TGTGCCAGCAGCACCGGACTAGCGGGAGGGCCTGCTCAATGGGAGTACGAGCAGTACTTC. The entire variable domain, with the rest obtained from reference TRBV7-8 and TRBJ2-7, is as follows: GAGVSQSPRYKVAKRGQDVALRCDPISGHVSLFWYQQALGQGPEFLTYFQNEAQLDKSGLPSDRFFAERPEGSVSTLKIQRTQQEDSAVYLCASSTGLAGGPAQWEYEQYFGPGTRLTVT.

This chain joins TRBV6-6 and TRBJ1-2; tentatively, D is TRBD1 (6 bases). Germline lookup yields CDR1 MNHNY and CDR2 SVGAGI (reference sequence). V lost 2 bases to trimming and J lost 4 bases, with 11 bases between them. The CDR3 has 14 residues. In DNA form, the CDR3 reads TGTGCCAGCAGTTACCCGGACAGTCCCTATGGCTACACCTTC. Amino acid sequence: CASSYPDSPYGYTF.

This clonotype was recorded at least ten times. The CDR3, as DNA: TGTGCCAGCACCACAGTCCGCCAGGGTGGTAACTACGAGCAGTACTTC. Its translation is CASTTVRQGGNYEQYF. The gene calls are TRBV6-2 or TRBV6-3 and TRBJ2-7; perhaps TRBD1 as D (5 bases). The V end was cut by 7 bases, the J end by 3 bases, with 22 bases between. This CDR3 contains 16 residues. Germline V gene lookup returns CDR1 MNHEY and CDR2 SVGEGT.

This clonotype was observed a few times. This chain connects TRBV28 to TRBJ1-5; 9 nucleotides match TRBD1. V shed 6 bases, J shed 2 bases, and the junction held 14 bases outside the gene matches. The CDR3 covers 18 residues. CDR1 is MDHEN, CDR2 SYDVKM, per germline. The chain's CDR3 is CASRPSGQGLFGNQPQHF. The CDR3 region has the DNA TGTGCCAGCAGACCCTCCGGACAGGGGCTCTTCGGCAATCAGCCCCAGCATTTT. Full variable domain (missing parts from reference TRBV28 and TRBJ1-5): DVKVTQSSRYLVKRTGEKVFLECVQDMDHENMFWYRQDPGLGLRLIYFSYDVKMKEKGDIPEGYSVSREKKERFSLILESASTNQTSMYLCASRPSGQGLFGNQPQHFGDGTRLSIL.

This clonotype was seen once. It is likely a read error, because the conserved phenylalanine at the end of the CDR3 is missing. The DNA is omitted, as the CDR3 cannot be located on it reliably, and the CDR3 follows TCRdb's listing. This chain uses TRBV7-4 with TRBJ2-1; TRBD2, the D gene given by the table, was not confirmed from the DNA. Counting both end residues, the CDR3 totals 19 amino acids. CDR1 is SGHVT and CDR2 is SQSDAQ in the germline V gene. The CDR3 sequence is CASSYRLAGGPRAYNEQLL.

This clonotype was detected many times. The chain carries TRBV28 and TRBJ2-2, with 10 bases that match TRBD2. CDR3 length: 18 residues. J lost 6 bases, V lost 3 bases, and 13 bases had no gene match. Germline V gives CDR1 MDHEN, CDR2 SYDVKM. Written as DNA, the CDR3 is TGTGCCAGCAGTTTTGGGAGCGGGAGGGCCACAGGCCCCGGGGAGCTGTTTTTT. It specifies CASSFGSGRATGPGELFF.

A few counts support this clonotype. This chain connects TRBV27 to TRBJ2-1; D is perhaps TRBD2 (5 bases). V was cut by 2 bases and J by 10 bases, with 12 bases left in between. CDR1 and CDR2 (germline): MNHEY, SMNVEV (reference sequence). The length of the CDR3 is 13 residues. CDR3 sequence: CASSLVRAREQFF. In DNA, the CDR3 is TGTGCCAGCAGTTTAGTGAGGGCCCGGGAGCAGTTCTTC.

This clonotype was found once. The rearrangement joins TRBV13 to TRBJ1-2, with 12 bases matching TRBD1. Looked up from germline, CDR1 is PRHDT and CDR2 is FYEKMQ (reference sequence). This CDR3 is 16 amino acids long. V shed 4 bases and J 4 bases; nucleotides not matched to a gene: 7. The CDR3 coding sequence is TGTGCCAGCAGCTGGGACAGGGGGCGCTTACTCTATGGCTACACCTTC. Encoded protein: CASSWDRGRLLYGYTF.

This clonotype was seen a handful of times. The rearrangement links TRBV27 to TRBJ1-3; no firm D call. The CDR3 is made up of 14 amino acids. Germline V gene lookup returns CDR1 MNHEY and CDR2 SMNVEV (reference sequence). Between the trimmed V and J ends, which lost 3 bases and 1 base, there was a span of 7 bases. The CDR3 protein is CASSLTPSGNTIYF. The CDR3 DNA reads TGTGCCAGCAGTTTGACGCCATCTGGAAACACCATATATTTT.

This clonotype was counted between two and nine times. The gene calls are TRBV2 and TRBJ1-2, with unresolved D. V lost 1 base to trimming and J lost 0 bases, with 6 bases between them. Germline-derived CDR1 and CDR2 are SNHLY and FYNNEI. This CDR3 contains 14 residues. The CDR3 DNA follows: TGTGCCAGCAGTGAAGGGACCCCTAACTATGGCTACACCTTC. It specifies CASSEGTPNYGYTF.

There are a few counts of this clonotype. The chain combines TRBV7-3 with TRBJ2-7, with D possibly matching TRBD2 (5 bases). The V and J ends lost 1 base and 10 bases respectively, with 11 bases between them. This CDR3 comprises 12 residues. Germline V gene data show CDR1 as SGHTA and CDR2 as FQGTGA. The DNA for the CDR3 is TGTGCCAGCAGCTTAATGCCGGAGGTCCAGTACTTC. Translating it yields CASSLMPEVQYF.

This clonotype was seen repeatedly, ten times or more. The chain links TRBV6-5 to TRBJ1-5, with TRBD1 matching 9 bases. This CDR3 spans 16 amino acids. V lost 4 bases, J lost 5 bases, and 9 bases stayed unmatched. Germline CDR1 reads MNHEY; CDR2 reads SVGAGI. The CDR3 region has the DNA TGTGCCAGCAGTTCTAGATGGGGACAGGGACATCAGCCCCAGCATTTT. Amino acids: CASSSRWGQGHQPQHF.

Details on this clonotype: One junction end does not reproduce the germline sequence, and a read error may be involved. The chain recombines TRBV6-5 with TRBJ2-2; D possibly corresponds to TRBD2 (6 bases). The CDR3 has 17 amino acids. The germline CDR1 and CDR2 sequences are MNHEY and SVGAGI. Here the CDR3 DNA reads TGTGCCAGCAGCCCTTCCCCCTCTAGCGCGAACTCCGGGGAGCTGTTTTTT. Translating gives CASSPSPSSANSGELFF.

This rearrangement joins TRBV6-1 to TRBJ1-1, with TRBD1 matching 7 bases. Germline V gene data show CDR1 as MNHNS and CDR2 as SASEGT. Germline trimming cut 11 bases from V and 1 base from J; bases unmatched to any gene: 1. There are 11 residues in the CDR3. CDR3 DNA sequence: TGTGCCGGACAGGAGAACACTGAAGCTTTCTTT. The encoded protein is CAGQENTEAFF.

The rearrangement uses TRBV20-1 and TRBJ1-1; D call uncertain. The CDR3 spans 15 residues. Germline V CDR1 and CDR2: DFQATT, SNEGSKA (reference sequence). The ends were cut back, 0 bases at V and 5 bases at J, with 16 bases in the middle. The CDR3 is CSARDLNGLGTEAFF. DNA of the CDR3: TGCAGTGCTAGAGATTTGAATGGCCTAGGGACTGAAGCTTTCTTT.

CDR3 loop: CASSSRQLREQYF. The CDR3 nucleotides read TGTGCCAGCAGTTCACGACAGTTACGGGAGCAGTACTTC. The chain carries TRBV27 and TRBJ2-7; D might be TRBD1 (5 bases). Germline V gives CDR1 MNHEY, CDR2 SMNVEV (reference sequence). Between the trimmed V and J ends, which lost 4 bases and 7 bases, there was a span of 14 bases. The CDR3 has 13 amino acids.

Turning to this clonotype: Since a much larger clone is just one base distant, this may be a read error. V and J are TRBV7-9 and TRBJ2-1; TRBD2 agrees at 9 bases. This CDR3 is built from 17 residues. The V gene's germline CDR1 is SEHNR and CDR2 FQNEAQ (reference sequence). The CDR3: CVSSLVQRGAIFNEQFF. CDR3 nucleotide sequence: TGTGTCAGCAGCTTAGTCCAGCGGGGGGCAATCTTCAATGAGCAGTTCTTC.

The CDR3: CASSVEGGWTGTDTQYF. In DNA form, the CDR3 reads TGTGCCAGCAGCGTAGAGGGAGGTTGGACTGGCACAGATACGCAGTATTTT. The rearrangement uses TRBV9 and TRBJ2-3; D is perhaps TRBD2 (6 bases). Trimming cost V 0 bases and J 1 base, with 15 bases left between them. The length of the CDR3 is 17 residues. Germline values: CDR1 SGDLS, CDR2 YYNGEE.